This entry lists 25 T cell receptor beta chains sequenced from one sample in a study of shared clonotypes between healthy human individuals. Profiling relied on immunoSEQ multiplex PCR, and the TCRdb table lists in-frame clones only, not all of them. The table lists roughly 2.4 million clones, about 94% of them singletons. Sequencing was done on a sample of naive CD4+ T cells sorted from blood. Subset of the sample: CD45RA+ positively selected. All receptors come from a man younger than 35 in good health.

This sequence joins TRBV15 and TRBJ2-3, with a tentative D call TRBD1 (5 bases). CDR3 size: 14 residues. Per the germline V gene, CDR1 is LNHNV and CDR2 is YYDKDF (reference sequence). The V gene lost 2 bases and the J gene lost 0 bases, with 6 bases spanning the gap. CDR3 sequence reads: CATSRQGSTDTQYF. CDR3 DNA sequence: TGTGCCACCAGCAGACAGGGTAGCACAGATACGCAGTATTTT.

The gene calls are TRBV5-1 and TRBJ1-5; D is perhaps TRBD1 (5 bases). Trimming cost V 0 bases and J 7 bases, with 14 bases left between them. Germline lookup yields CDR1 SGHRS and CDR2 YFSETQ. The CDR3 spans 15 residues. The CDR3: CASSLEGRAQQPQHF. CDR3 DNA: TGCGCCAGCAGCTTGGAGGGCAGGGCACAACAGCCCCAGCATTTT. Full variable domain (remainder filled in from reference TRBV5-1 and TRBJ1-5): KAGVTQTPRYLIKTRGQQVTLSCSPISGHRSVSWYQQTPGQGLQFLFEYFSETQRNKGNFPGRFSGRQFSNSRSEMNVSTLELGDSALYLCASSLEGRAQQPQHFGDGTRLSIL.

The gene calls are TRBV6-5 and TRBJ1-2; 9 bases are a match to TRBD1. Germline assignment: CDR1 MNHEY and CDR2 SVGAGI. The length of the CDR3 is 16 residues. V lost 4 bases to trimming and J lost 4 bases; unmatched junction nucleotides: 10. The CDR3 DNA sequence: TGTGCCAGCAGTTCTGACCGGGACAGGGCGGGCTATGGCTACACCTTC. Encoded protein: CASSSDRDRAGYGYTF.

The CDR3 region is CASSSDRGVGPYEQYF. As DNA, the CDR3 is TGTGCCAGCAGCTCTGACAGGGGGGTTGGGCCCTACGAGCAGTACTTC. The chain joins TRBV11-2 to TRBJ2-7; 9 nucleotides line up with TRBD1. CDR3 length: 16 amino acids. J was trimmed by 2 bases and V by 4 bases; bases with no gene match: 9. Germline loops: CDR1 SGHAT, CDR2 FQNNGV.

V usage is TRBV19 and J usage is TRBJ2-7; TRBD1 matches 9 bases. CDR3 length equals 17 residues. J gave up 3 bases and V 6 bases, and 15 bases lay outside the gene matches. The germline V gene encodes CDR1 LNHDA and CDR2 SQIVND (reference sequence). The CDR3 protein is CASSPSVRGQGDYEQYF. CDR3 coding DNA: TGTGCCAGTAGCCCCTCAGTCAGGGGACAGGGTGACTACGAGCAGTACTTC.

V usage is TRBV6-5 and J usage is TRBJ2-1; maybe TRBD1 (6 bases). This CDR3 region has 16 residues. V was clipped by 2 bases and J by 5 bases, with 16 bases between them. Germline loops: CDR1 MNHEY, CDR2 SVGAGI. CDR3 amino acids: CASSYMGTMKNNEQFF. CDR3 nucleotides: TGTGCCAGCAGTTACATGGGGACAATGAAAAACAATGAGCAGTTCTTC.

The chain uses TRBV29-1 and TRBJ1-1; 9 nucleotides agree with TRBD1. This CDR3 region has 14 residues. Trimming took 0 bases from V and 6 from J; bases not matched to a gene: 5. Germline V lookup: CDR1 SQVTM, CDR2 ANQGSEA. The DNA for the CDR3 is TGCAGCGTTGAAGAGCGGGGACAGGGCCCTGAAGCTTTCTTT. Translation: CSVEERGQGPEAFF.

The chain employs TRBV11-2 and TRBJ1-4; no firm D call. The germline V and J ends were trimmed by 1 base and 3 bases, with 15 bases remaining between them. The CDR3 runs 17 residues. The germline V gene has CDR1 SGHAT and CDR2 FQNNGV. DNA for the CDR3: TGTGCCAGCAGCTTAGTGGTAGGCGGGCTAGCTAATGAAAAACTGTTTTTT. It specifies CASSLVVGGLANEKLFF.

This rearrangement joins TRBV4-1 to TRBJ2-2; 8 bases align to TRBD2. V was pared by 0 bases and J by 6 bases, with 9 bases of the junction left unmatched. Germline CDR1 is MGHRA and CDR2 is YSYEKL. CDR3 length: 17 residues. CDR3 sequence: CASSQDLGTRSPGELFF. The CDR3 bases are TGCGCCAGCAGCCAAGATCTAGGGACTAGGTCTCCCGGGGAGCTGTTTTTT.

V and J are TRBV7-9 and TRBJ1-4; D may be TRBD1 (5 bases). The germline V gene has CDR1 SEHNR and CDR2 FQNEAQ (reference sequence). Trimming cost V 5 bases and J 8 bases, with 18 bases left between them. This CDR3 is built from 15 residues. CDR3 nucleotide sequence: TGTGCCAGCAGCCCGAGAGGAGCAGAGGGGGAAAAACTGTTTTTT. Its protein is CASSPRGAEGEKLFF.

This rearrangement joins TRBV10-3 to TRBJ1-4; D not resolved. This CDR3 has 13 residues. Deletions cut 9 bases from V and 5 bases from J, with 13 bases between. Germline CDR1 and CDR2: ENHRY and SYGVKD. Here the CDR3 reads CAIWSEDNEKLFF. The CDR3 nucleotides are TGTGCCATTTGGTCAGAAGACAATGAAAAACTGTTTTTT.

V usage is TRBV28 and J usage is TRBJ1-1; 7 bases align to TRBD1. Germline trimming cut 5 bases from V and 2 bases from J; bases unmatched to any gene: 8. This CDR3 region has 15 residues. CDR1 is MDHEN, CDR2 SYDVKM, per germline. CDR3 in DNA: TGTGCCAGCAGTGCCCCACAGGGGACAAACACTGAAGCTTTCTTT. Its translation: CASSAPQGTNTEAFF.

The rearrangement links TRBV9 to TRBJ2-7, with TRBD2 matching over 13 bases. The germline gives CDR1 SGDLS, CDR2 YYNGEE. After removal of 4 bases from V and 5 bases from J, the junction contained 9 bases not matched to a gene. The CDR3 is 16 residues long. The CDR3 sequence: CASSLRLAGGLNEQYF. The CDR3 DNA reads TGTGCCAGCAGCCTCAGACTAGCGGGAGGCCTAAACGAGCAGTACTTC.

About this clone itself: This sample also contains other DNA sequences that code for the same CDR3. The rearrangement links TRBV7-2 to TRBJ2-7; D not certain. This CDR3 has 13 residues. Germline CDR1 reads SGHTA; CDR2 reads FQGNSA. V gave up 3 bases and J gave up 1 base, with 7 bases separating them. The CDR3 DNA is TGTGCCAGCAGCTTGCGTGGTTCCTACGAGCAGTACTTC. Encoded protein: CASSLRGSYEQYF.

The genes are TRBV5-1 and TRBJ2-2; D is perhaps TRBD2 (6 bases). Trimming stripped 7 bases from V and 2 bases from J, with 18 bases between. This CDR3 has 16 residues. Germline values: CDR1 SGHRS, CDR2 YFSETQ. The CDR3 spells CASRNRGNRNTGELFF. CDR3 DNA sequence: TGCGCCAGCCGGAACCGGGGGAACAGAAACACCGGGGAGCTGTTTTTT.

CDR3 sequence: CASSGQGAGNEQFF. DNA for the CDR3: TGTGCCAGCAGTGGACAGGGGGCTGGGAATGAGCAGTTCTTC. The chain joins TRBV6-4 to TRBJ2-1; 10 bases align to TRBD1. The V gene's germline CDR1 is MRHNA and CDR2 SNTAGT. This CDR3 has 14 amino acids. V lost 4 bases to trimming and J lost 7 bases; unmatched junction nucleotides: 4.

As for this clone: Other DNA sequences in this sample translate to the same CDR3. The rearrangement joins TRBV5-4 to TRBJ2-2; 9 nucleotides agree with TRBD1. The ends lost 2 bases at V and 0 bases at J; junction bases unmatched: 2. CDR1 is SGHNT, CDR2 YYREEE, per germline (reference sequence). CDR3 size: 16 residues. The DNA for the CDR3 is TGTGCCAGCAGCTTCCGGGACAGGGCGAACACCGGGGAGCTGTTTTTT. Its translation: CASSFRDRANTGELFF.

V gene TRBV29-1 combines with J gene TRBJ1-1; D is unclear. The germline gives CDR1 SQVTM, CDR2 ANQGSEA. V gave up 2 bases and J gave up 0 bases, with 7 bases separating them. The CDR3 has 13 amino acids. CDR3 DNA: TGCAGCGTTGAAAACAGATTGAACACTGAAGCTTTCTTT. Encoded protein: CSVENRLNTEAFF.

The genes are TRBV10-3 and TRBJ1-2; the match to TRBD1 covers 7 bases. J was trimmed by 7 bases and V by 4 bases; bases with no gene match: 6. The CDR3 is 13 amino acids. Germline V gives CDR1 ENHRY, CDR2 SYGVKD. CDR3 in DNA: TGTGCCATCAGTGCTGGGACAGAGCGTGGCTACACCTTC. This codes for CAISAGTERGYTF.

V usage is TRBV19 and J usage is TRBJ2-3, with 7 bases identical to TRBD2. Germline V lookup: CDR1 LNHDA, CDR2 SQIVND (reference sequence). The V and J ends lost 5 bases and 6 bases, in that order; junction bases with no gene match: 8. The CDR3 extends over 14 amino acids. In nucleotides, the CDR3 is TGTGCCAGTAGTCTCGGGAGGCCCGGTGATACGCAGTATTTT. This sequence encodes CASSLGRPGDTQYF.

About this clone: Other nucleotide sequences from this sample produce the same CDR3. The chain employs TRBV27 and TRBJ2-6; possibly TRBD1 or TRBD2 for D (5 bases each). V gave up 5 bases and J gave up 4 bases, with 9 bases separating them. The germline gives CDR1 MNHEY, CDR2 SMNVEV (reference sequence). The CDR3 covers 14 residues. The CDR3 loop reads CASSRGTGANVLTF. CDR3 DNA sequence: TGTGCCAGCAGTCGAGGGACCGGGGCCAACGTCCTGACTTTC.

This rearrangement joins TRBV5-1 to TRBJ1-2; D perhaps matches TRBD1 (6 bases). CDR1 is SGHRS and CDR2 is YFSETQ in the germline V gene. Deletions cut 3 bases from V and 0 bases from J, with 18 bases between. The CDR3 is made up of 17 amino acids. In nucleotides, the CDR3 is TGCGCCAGCAGCTCCGCCCCTCGGACAGATACTAACTATGGCTACACCTTC. As protein: CASSSAPRTDTNYGYTF.

The V gene is TRBV29-1, the J gene TRBJ2-1, with no clear D. Germline V gene lookup returns CDR1 SQVTM and CDR2 ANQGSEA. Deletions cut 5 bases from V and 6 bases from J, with 11 bases between. This CDR3 is 12 amino acids long. The CDR3 DNA reads as TGCAGCGTTCGACATGAGGTCAATGAGCAGTTCTTC. Encoded protein: CSVRHEVNEQFF.

This clone was recorded only once. The chain links TRBV7-8 to TRBJ2-7; the match to TRBD2 covers 7 bases. V shed 5 bases, J shed 6 bases, and the junction held 4 bases outside the gene matches. The CDR3 sequence is 12 residues long. Germline V CDR1 and CDR2: SGHVS, FQNEAQ. The CDR3 sequence: CASSPGGPEQYF. The CDR3 DNA reads TGTGCCAGCAGCCCGGGGGGACCCGAGCAGTACTTC.

The CDR3 here is CSFMSARKNTGELFF. CDR3 nucleotides: TGCAGTTTCATGTCCGCGCGGAAGAACACCGGGGAGCTGTTTTTT. The V call is TRBV29-1, the J call TRBJ2-2; D unresolved. Germline CDR1 reads SQVTM; CDR2 reads ANQGSEA. The CDR3 runs 15 residues.